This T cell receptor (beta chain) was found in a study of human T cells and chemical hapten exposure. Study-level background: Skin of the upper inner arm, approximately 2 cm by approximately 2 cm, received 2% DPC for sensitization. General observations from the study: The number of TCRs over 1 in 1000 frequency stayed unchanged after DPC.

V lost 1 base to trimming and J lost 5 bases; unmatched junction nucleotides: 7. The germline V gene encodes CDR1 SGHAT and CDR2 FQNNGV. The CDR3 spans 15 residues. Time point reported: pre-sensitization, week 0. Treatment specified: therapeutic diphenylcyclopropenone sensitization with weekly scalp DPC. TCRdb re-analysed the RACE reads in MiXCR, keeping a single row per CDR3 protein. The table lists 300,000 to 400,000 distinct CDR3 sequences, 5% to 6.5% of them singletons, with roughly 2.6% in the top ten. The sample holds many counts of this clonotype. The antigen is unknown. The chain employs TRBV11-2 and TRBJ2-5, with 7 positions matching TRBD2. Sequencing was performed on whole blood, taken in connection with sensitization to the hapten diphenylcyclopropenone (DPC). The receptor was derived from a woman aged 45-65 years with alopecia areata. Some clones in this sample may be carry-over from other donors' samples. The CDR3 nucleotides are TGTGCCAGCAGCTTAGGGCGGAGCGGGAAGGAGACCCAGTACTTC. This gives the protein CASSLGRSGKETQYF.